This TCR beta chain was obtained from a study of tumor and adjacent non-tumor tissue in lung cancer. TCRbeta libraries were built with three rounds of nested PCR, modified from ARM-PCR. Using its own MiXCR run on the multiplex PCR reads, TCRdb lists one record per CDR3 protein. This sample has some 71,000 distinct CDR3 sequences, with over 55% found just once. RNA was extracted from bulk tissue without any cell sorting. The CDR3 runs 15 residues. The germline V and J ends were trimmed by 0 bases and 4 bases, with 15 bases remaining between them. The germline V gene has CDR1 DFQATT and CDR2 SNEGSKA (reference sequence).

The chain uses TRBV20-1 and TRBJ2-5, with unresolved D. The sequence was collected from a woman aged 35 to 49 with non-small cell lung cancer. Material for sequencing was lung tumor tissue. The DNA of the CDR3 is TGCAGTGCTAGAGATGCCGCCACCCCCAGAGAGACCCAGTACTTC. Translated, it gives CSARDAATPRETQYF.